This TCR beta chain was identified in a study of shared clonotypes between healthy human individuals. Clones were read by immunoSEQ multiplex PCR, and TCRdb kept only the in-frame ones, dropping some. Among 1.6 million or so clones listed, approximately 98.5% were seen once. The receptor comes from a man aged 30 to 45 in good health. The specimen sequenced was naive CD4+ T cells sorted from blood. The subset is: CD45RA+ positively selected.

CDR3 sequence reads: CASSWDLYEQYF. The CDR3 nucleotides are TGCGCCAGCAGCTGGGACCTCTACGAGCAGTACTTC. The chain is built from TRBV5-1 and TRBJ2-7; D might be TRBD1 or TRBD2, each matching 5 bases. CDR1 and CDR2 (germline): SGHRS, YFSETQ. The CDR3 is 12 residues long. Trimming pared 3 bases from V and 3 bases from J, leaving 7 bases between.